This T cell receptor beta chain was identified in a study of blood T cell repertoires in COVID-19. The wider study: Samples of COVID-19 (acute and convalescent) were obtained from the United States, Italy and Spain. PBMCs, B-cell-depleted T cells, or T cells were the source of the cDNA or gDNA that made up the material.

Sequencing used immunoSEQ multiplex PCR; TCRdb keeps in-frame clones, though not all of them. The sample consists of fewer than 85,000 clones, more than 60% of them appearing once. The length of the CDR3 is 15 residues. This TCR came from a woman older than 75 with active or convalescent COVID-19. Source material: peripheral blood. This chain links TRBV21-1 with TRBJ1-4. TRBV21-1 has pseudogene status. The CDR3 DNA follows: TGTGCCACCCAGCAAGGTTACGGGGTGAATGAAAAACTGTTTTTT. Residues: CATQQGYGVNEKLFF.